What follows is one T cell receptor beta chain and its context. Its antigen is currently unknown. This sample is part of a study of blood T cells in healthy people across ages. The study's findings and limits: Per million T cells, the diversity of TCR beta decreased roughly linearly as age advanced.

A J-beta primer mix and a sample-barcoded 5' primer were used in a second PCR of roughly 7 to 12 cycles. TCRdb fed the 5' RACE reads into MiXCR, producing one record per CDR3 protein. The sample records about 1.8 million distinct CDR3 sequences, approximately 50% being singletons. Germline loops: CDR1 SGHVS, CDR2 FNYEAQ. Trimming removed 7 bases from V and 3 bases from J, with 16 bases in between. The CDR3 loop spans 14 amino acids. The sequence derives from a woman aged 35 to 49 in good health. The sample consisted of blood. V is TRBV7-6 and J is TRBJ2-7; D could derive from TRBD1 or TRBD2 (5 bases each). This CDR3 is CASNSPGRNYEQYF. CDR3 sequence (DNA): TGTGCCAGCAACTCCCCGGGACGGAACTACGAGCAGTACTTC.